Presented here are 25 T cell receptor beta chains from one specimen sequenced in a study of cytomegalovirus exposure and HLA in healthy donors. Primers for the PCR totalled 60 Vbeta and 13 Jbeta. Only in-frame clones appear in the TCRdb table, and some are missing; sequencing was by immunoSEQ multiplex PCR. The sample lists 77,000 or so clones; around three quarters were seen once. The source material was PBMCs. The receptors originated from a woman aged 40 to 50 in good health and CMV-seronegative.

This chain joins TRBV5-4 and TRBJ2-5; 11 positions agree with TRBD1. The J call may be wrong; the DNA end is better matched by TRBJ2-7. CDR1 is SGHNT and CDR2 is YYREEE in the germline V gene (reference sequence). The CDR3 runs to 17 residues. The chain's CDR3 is CASRKGTGGNLGYEQYF. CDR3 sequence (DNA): TGTGCCAGCAGAAAGGGGACAGGGGGTAATCTGGGCTACGAGCAGTACTTC.

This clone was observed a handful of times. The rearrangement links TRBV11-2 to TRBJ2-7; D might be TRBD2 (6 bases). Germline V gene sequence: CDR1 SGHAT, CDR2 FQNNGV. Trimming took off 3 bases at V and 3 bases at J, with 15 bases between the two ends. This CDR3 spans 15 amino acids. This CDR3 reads CASSFRGAGLYEQYF. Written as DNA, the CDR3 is TGTGCCAGCAGCTTCCGAGGGGCGGGACTCTACGAGCAGTACTTC.

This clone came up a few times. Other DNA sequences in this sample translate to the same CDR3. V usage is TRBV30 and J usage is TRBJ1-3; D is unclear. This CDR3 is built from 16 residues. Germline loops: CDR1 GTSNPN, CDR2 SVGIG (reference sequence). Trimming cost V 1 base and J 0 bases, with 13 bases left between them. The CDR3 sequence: CAWSGREGYSGNTIYF. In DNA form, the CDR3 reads TGTGCCTGGAGTGGACGGGAGGGATACTCTGGAAACACCATATATTTT.

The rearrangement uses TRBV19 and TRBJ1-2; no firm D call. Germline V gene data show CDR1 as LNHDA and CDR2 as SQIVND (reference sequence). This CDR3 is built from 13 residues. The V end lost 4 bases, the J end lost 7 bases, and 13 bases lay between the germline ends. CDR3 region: CASSTGVGVGYTF. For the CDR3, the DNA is TGTGCCAGTAGTACAGGCGTGGGTGTTGGCTACACCTTC.

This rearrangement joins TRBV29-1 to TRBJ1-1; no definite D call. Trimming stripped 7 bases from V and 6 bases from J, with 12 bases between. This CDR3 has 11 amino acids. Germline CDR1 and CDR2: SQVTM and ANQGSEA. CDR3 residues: CSAESWSEAFF. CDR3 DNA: TGCAGCGCCGAGTCATGGTCTGAAGCTTTCTTT.

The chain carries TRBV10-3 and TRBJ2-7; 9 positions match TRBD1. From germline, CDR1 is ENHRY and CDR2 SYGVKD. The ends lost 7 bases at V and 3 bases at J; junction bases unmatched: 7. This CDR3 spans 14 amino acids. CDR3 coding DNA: TGTGCCATCAACCGGGGACAGGGAAACTACGAGCAGTACTTC. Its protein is CAINRGQGNYEQYF.

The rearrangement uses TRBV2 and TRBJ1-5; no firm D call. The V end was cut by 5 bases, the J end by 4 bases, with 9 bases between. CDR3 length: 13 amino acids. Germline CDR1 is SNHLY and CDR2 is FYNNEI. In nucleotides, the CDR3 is TGTGCCAGCAGTAAAGGAGGTAATCAGCCCCAGCATTTT. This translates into CASSKGGNQPQHF. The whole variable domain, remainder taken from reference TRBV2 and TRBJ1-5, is EPEVTQTPSHQVTQMGQEVILRCVPISNHLYFYWYRQILGQKVEFLVSFYNNEISEKSEIFDDQFSVERPDGSNFTLKIRSTKLEDSAMYFCASSKGGNQPQHFGDGTRLSIL.

CDR3 sequence (DNA): TGTGCCAGCAGCCACTATAGCAATCAGCCCCAGCATTTT. Its translation: CASSHYSNQPQHF. V gene TRBV5-5 combines with J gene TRBJ1-5; D gene uncertain. In germline, CDR1 is SGHKS, CDR2 YYEKEE (reference sequence). The germline V and J ends were trimmed by 4 bases and 0 bases, with 5 bases remaining between them. CDR3 size: 13 residues.

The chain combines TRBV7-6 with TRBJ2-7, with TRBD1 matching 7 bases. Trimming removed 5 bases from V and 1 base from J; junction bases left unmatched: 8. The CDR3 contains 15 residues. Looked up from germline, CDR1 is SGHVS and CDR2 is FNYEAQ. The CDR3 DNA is TGTGCCAGCAGCCCCGGACAGGCTATTTCCTACGAGCAGTACTTC. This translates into CASSPGQAISYEQYF.

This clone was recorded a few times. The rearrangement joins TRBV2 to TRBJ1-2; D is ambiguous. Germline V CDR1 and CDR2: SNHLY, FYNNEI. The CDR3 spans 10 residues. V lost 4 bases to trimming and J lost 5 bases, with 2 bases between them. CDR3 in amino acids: CASSAYGYTF. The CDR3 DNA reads TGTGCCAGCAGTGCTTATGGCTACACCTTC.

Here the CDR3 reads CASSVGQYGYTF. The CDR3 DNA is TGCGCCAGCAGCGTAGGACAGTATGGCTACACCTTC. The genes are TRBV5-1 and TRBJ1-2, with TRBD1 as a possible D gene (6 bases). CDR1 and CDR2 from the germline V gene are SGHRS and YFSETQ. The ends were cut back, 4 bases at V and 5 bases at J, with 9 bases in the middle. CDR3 length equals 12 residues.

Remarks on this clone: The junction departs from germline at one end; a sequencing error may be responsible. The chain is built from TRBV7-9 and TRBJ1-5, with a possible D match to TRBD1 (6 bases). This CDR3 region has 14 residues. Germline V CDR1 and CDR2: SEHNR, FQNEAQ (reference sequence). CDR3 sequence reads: CAGSGGQSNQPQHF. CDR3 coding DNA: TGTGCCGGCAGCGGCGGACAGAGCAATCAGCCCCAGCATTTT.

The CDR3 loop reads CASSPYSNQPQHF. CDR3 nucleotide sequence: TGCGCCAGCAGCCCTTATAGCAATCAGCCCCAGCATTTT. The chain links TRBV5-1 to TRBJ1-5; no definite D call. The CDR3 covers 13 residues. Germline assignment: CDR1 SGHRS and CDR2 YFSETQ. Trimming took off 4 bases at V and 0 bases at J, with 5 bases between the two ends.

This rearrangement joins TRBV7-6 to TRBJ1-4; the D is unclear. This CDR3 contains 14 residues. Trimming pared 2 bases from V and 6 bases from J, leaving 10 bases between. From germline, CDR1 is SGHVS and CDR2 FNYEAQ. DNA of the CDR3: TGTGCCAGCAGCTTAAGGTGGGGAGATGAAAAACTGTTTTTT. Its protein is CASSLRWGDEKLFF.

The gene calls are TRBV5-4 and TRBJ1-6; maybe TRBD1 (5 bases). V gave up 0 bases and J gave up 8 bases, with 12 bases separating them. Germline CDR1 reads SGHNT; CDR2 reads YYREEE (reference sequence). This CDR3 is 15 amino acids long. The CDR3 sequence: CASSLEGVGDSPLHF. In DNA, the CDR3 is TGTGCCAGCAGCTTGGAAGGGGTTGGGGATTCACCCCTCCACTTT.

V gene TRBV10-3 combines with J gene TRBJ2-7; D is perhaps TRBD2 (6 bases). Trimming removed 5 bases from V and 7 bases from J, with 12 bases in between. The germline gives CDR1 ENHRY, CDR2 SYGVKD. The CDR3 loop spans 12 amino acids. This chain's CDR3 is CAISLLGGEQYF. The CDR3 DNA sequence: TGTGCCATCAGTCTTCTGGGGGGTGAGCAGTACTTC.

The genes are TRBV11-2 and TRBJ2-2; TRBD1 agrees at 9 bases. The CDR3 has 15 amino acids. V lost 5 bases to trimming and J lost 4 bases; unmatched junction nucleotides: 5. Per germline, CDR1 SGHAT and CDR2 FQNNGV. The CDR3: CASSRDRVSTGELFF. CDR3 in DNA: TGTGCCAGCAGCCGGGACAGGGTATCCACCGGGGAGCTGTTTTTT. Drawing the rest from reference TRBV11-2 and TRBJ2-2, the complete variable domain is EAGVAQSPRYKIIEKRQSVAFWCNPISGHATLYWYQQILGQGPKLLIQFQNNGVVDDSQLPKDRFSAERLKGVDSTLKIQPAKLEDSAVYLCASSRDRVSTGELFFGEGSRLTVL.

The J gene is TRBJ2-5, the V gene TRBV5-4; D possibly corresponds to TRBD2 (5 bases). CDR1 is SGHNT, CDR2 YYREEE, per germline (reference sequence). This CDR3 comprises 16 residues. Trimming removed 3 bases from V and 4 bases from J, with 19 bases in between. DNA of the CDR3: TGTGCCAGCAGCTGGGCCTTTGGGATTGGAGGAGAGACCCAGTACTTC. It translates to CASSWAFGIGGETQYF.

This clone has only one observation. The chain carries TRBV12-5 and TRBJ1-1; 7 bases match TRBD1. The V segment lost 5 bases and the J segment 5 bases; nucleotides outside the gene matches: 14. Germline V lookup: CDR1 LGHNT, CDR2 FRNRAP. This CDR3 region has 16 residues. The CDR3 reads CASGPGQITTTTEAFF. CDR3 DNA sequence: TGTGCTAGTGGTCCGGGACAGATTACTACAACAACTGAAGCTTTCTTT.

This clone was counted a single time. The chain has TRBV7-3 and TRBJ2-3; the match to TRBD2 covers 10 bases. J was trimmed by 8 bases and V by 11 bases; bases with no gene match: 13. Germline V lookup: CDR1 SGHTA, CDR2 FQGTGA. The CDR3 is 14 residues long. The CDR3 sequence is CASSSSGGAFTQYF. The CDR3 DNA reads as TGTGCCTCCAGCTCGAGCGGGGGGGCGTTTACGCAGTATTTT.

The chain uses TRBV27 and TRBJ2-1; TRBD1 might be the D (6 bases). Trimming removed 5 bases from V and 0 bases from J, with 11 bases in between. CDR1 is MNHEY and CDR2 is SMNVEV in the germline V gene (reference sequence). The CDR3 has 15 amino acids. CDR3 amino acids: CASSAQGSSYNEQFF. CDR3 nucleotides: TGTGCCAGCAGTGCACAGGGAAGCTCCTACAATGAGCAGTTCTTC.

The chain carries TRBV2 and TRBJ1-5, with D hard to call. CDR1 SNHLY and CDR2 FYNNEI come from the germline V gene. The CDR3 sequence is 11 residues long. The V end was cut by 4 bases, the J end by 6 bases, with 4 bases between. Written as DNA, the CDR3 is TGTGCCAGCAGTGTCAGTCAGCCCCAGCATTTT. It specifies CASSVSQPQHF. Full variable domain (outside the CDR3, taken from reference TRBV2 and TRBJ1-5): EPEVTQTPSHQVTQMGQEVILRCVPISNHLYFYWYRQILGQKVEFLVSFYNNEISEKSEIFDDQFSVERPDGSNFTLKIRSTKLEDSAMYFCASSVSQPQHFGDGTRLSIL.

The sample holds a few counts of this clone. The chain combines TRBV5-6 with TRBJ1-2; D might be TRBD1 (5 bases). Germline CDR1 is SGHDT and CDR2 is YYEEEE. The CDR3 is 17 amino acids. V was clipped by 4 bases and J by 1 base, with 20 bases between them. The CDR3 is CASSALTASWINYGYTF. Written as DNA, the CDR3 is TGTGCCAGCAGCGCCCTGACAGCCTCCTGGATTAACTATGGCTACACCTTC.

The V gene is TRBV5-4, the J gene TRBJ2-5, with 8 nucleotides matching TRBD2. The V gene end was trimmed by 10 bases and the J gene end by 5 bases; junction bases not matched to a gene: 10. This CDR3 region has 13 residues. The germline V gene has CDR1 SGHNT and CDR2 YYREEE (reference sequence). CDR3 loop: CALAGERRETQYF. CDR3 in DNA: TGTGCCCTAGCGGGTGAGCGTCGGGAGACCCAGTACTTC.

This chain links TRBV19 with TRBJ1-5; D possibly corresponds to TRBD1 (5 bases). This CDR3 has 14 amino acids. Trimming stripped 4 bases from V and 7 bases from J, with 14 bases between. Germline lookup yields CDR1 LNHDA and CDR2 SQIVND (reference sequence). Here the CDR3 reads CASSNPGSKQPQHF. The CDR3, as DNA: TGTGCCAGTAGTAATCCAGGGTCGAAACAGCCCCAGCATTTT.